Listed below are T cell receptor beta chains from one sample, sequenced in a study of OX40 agonist ivuxolimab in advanced cancers. TCRdb's table, derived via immunoSEQ multiplex PCR, lists solely in-frame clones and lacks some. Among about 26,000 clones listed, roughly 90% were seen once. The sample here was CD4+ or CD8+ T cells sorted from blood, taken in a trial of the OX40 agonist ivuxolimab. Receptors originate from an adult with an advanced solid tumor such as melanoma, head and neck, liver or kidney cancer. CDR3s leave out the opening cysteine and the closing phenylalanine or tryptophan.

V gene: TRBV27
J gene: TRBJ2-2
CDR3 protein: ASSLGVPGELF

V gene: TRBV6-4
J gene: TRBJ2-2
CDR3 protein: ASGGPGELF

V gene: TRBV19
J gene: TRBJ2-7
CDR3 protein: ASSIPPTGEDAYEQY

V gene: TRBV7-2
J gene: TRBJ1-4
CDR3 protein: ASSLALRGNEKLF

V gene: TRBV30
J gene: TRBJ1-5
CDR3 protein: AWSVQSLGNQPQH

V gene: TRBV7-2
J gene: TRBJ2-1
CDR3 protein: ASSQGLGGFPYNEQF

V gene: TRBV5-5
J gene: TRBJ2-5
CDR3 protein: ASSLPPGSYQETQY

V gene: TRBV5-8
J gene: TRBJ1-4
CDR3 protein: ASRLDFLYEKLF

V gene: TRBV6-5
J gene: TRBJ1-2
CDR3 protein: ASSYGGGYT

V gene: TRBV4-3
J gene: TRBJ2-2
CDR3 protein: ASSQGTGLNTGELF

V gene: TRBV2
J gene: TRBJ1-4
CDR3 protein: ASSEWASGEKLF

V gene: TRBV4-3
J gene: TRBJ1-4
CDR3 protein: ASSPDRLNEKLF

V gene: TRBV6-5
J gene: TRBJ2-7
CDR3 protein: ASSAGQAYEQY

V gene: TRBV30
J gene: TRBJ2-1
CDR3 protein: AWSGTYNEQF

V gene: TRBV28
J gene: TRBJ2-5
CDR3 protein: ASSFTGAQY

V gene: TRBV7-9
J gene: TRBJ2-3
CDR3 protein: ASRVAGTGDTDTQY

V gene: TRBV7-8
J gene: TRBJ2-3
CDR3 protein: ASSLDQSGGVSDTQY

V gene: TRBV28
J gene: TRBJ1-1
CDR3 protein: ASSPRLNTEAF

V gene: TRBV5-4
J gene: TRBJ1-1
CDR3 protein: ASSLLENPEAF

V gene: TRBV5-4
J gene: TRBJ1-1
CDR3 protein: ASSLTGDTEAF

V gene: TRBV19
J gene: TRBJ2-1
CDR3 protein: ASSITVGDTYYNEQF

V gene: TRBV28
J gene: TRBJ2-3
CDR3 protein: ASSPTVISDLDTQY

V gene: TRBV4-1
J gene: TRBJ2-7
CDR3 protein: ASSPRSNEQY

V gene: TRBV7-9
J gene: TRBJ1-1
CDR3 protein: ASSSDRDAEAF

V gene: TRBV6-6
J gene: TRBJ1-1
CDR3 protein: ASSYSRAAF

V gene: TRBV5-4
J gene: TRBJ1-3
CDR3 protein: ASSLAGGNTIY

V gene: TRBV28
J gene: TRBJ1-1
CDR3 protein: ASSFGLEAF

V gene: TRBV4-3
J gene: TRBJ2-1
CDR3 protein: ASSPGLAEISNEQF

V gene: TRBV6-5
J gene: TRBJ1-2
CDR3 protein: ASSLGGADGYT

V gene: TRBV27
J gene: TRBJ2-1
CDR3 protein: ASSLRLSYNEQF

V gene: TRBV7-9
J gene: TRBJ2-7
CDR3 protein: ASSTPTPGQGGYEQY

V gene: TRBV7-2
J gene: TRBJ2-7
CDR3 protein: ASTQNKDYSYEQY

V gene: TRBV4-3
J gene: TRBJ2-1
CDR3 protein: ASSPTSGVADEQF

V gene: TRBV7-8
J gene: TRBJ2-5
CDR3 protein: ASTRNQGPSETQY